This TCR beta chain derives from a study of cytomegalovirus exposure and HLA in healthy donors. In the PCR, 60 Vbeta and 13 Jbeta primers were used. Profiled with immunoSEQ multiplex PCR; TCRdb holds only in-frame clones, not every one. Of about 110,000 clones listed, roughly 69% are singletons. Study-wide results and caveats: In a later analysis, V- and J-gene trimming of beta chains associated with a DCLRE1C missense variant, replicated independently. Testing in vitro showed three CMV-associated chains specific for CMV antigens. Per a later analysis, HLA-associated TCR beta chains showed more clonal expansion than other, equally common TCR beta chains. A later analysis found TCR association rates differed by HLA locus, highest for DRB1 and lowest for HLA-C.

This clone appeared once. Antigen specificity is unknown. V lost 6 bases to trimming and J lost 7 bases; unmatched junction nucleotides: 15. The length of the CDR3 is 16 residues. Germline V gene data show CDR1 as MDHEN and CDR2 as SYDVKM. The chain carries TRBV28 and TRBJ1-5, with TRBD1 identical over 7 bases. The origin of this receptor is a man aged 50 or older in good health and CMV-seropositive. The sequencing sample was made of PBMCs. The CDR3 DNA reads as TGTGCCAGCAGCGGGGGGGGACACAGGGGCAGCCAGCCCCAGCATTTT. This translates into CASSGGGHRGSQPQHF.